This T cell receptor (beta chain) was sequenced for a study of blood T cell repertoires in COVID-19. Study at large: Both acute and convalescent COVID-19 samples were obtained from the United States, Italy and Spain.

Sequencing was performed with immunoSEQ multiplex PCR; in TCRdb, only in-frame clones are kept and a portion is missing. In the table there are 95,000 to 150,000 clones, 82% of which are singletons. This CDR3 is built from 16 residues. Germline lookup yields CDR1 MRHNA and CDR2 SNTAGT. The trim removed 2 bases at V and 8 bases at J, leaving 9 bases unmatched. The TCR comes from a woman aged 70-85 years with acute or convalescent COVID-19. Sequenced material: peripheral blood. The chain has TRBV6-4 and TRBJ1-3, with 10 bases that match TRBD1. CDR3 loop: CASSDDRGPCMDTIYF. The CDR3 nucleotides are TGTGCCAGCAGTGACGACAGGGGGCCTTGTATGGACACCATATATTTT.